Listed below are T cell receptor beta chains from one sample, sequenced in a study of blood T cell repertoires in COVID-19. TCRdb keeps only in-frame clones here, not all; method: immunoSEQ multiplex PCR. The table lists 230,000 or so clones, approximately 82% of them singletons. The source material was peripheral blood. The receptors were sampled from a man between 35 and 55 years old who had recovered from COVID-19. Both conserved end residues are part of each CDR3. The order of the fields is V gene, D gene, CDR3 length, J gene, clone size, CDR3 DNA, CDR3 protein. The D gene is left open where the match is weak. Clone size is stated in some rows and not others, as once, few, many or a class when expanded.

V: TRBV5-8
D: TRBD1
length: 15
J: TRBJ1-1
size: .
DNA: TGTGCCAGCCAACCCAGGGGGGCACTTACCTTTGAAGCTTTCTTT
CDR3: CASQPRGALTFEAFF

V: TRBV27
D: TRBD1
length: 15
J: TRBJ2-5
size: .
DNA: TGTGCCAGCAGTACAGGGGGGAGGAGGGGTGAGACCCAGTACTTC
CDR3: CASSTGGRRGETQYF

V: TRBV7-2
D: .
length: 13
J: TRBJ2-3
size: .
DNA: TGTGCCAGCACCTCAACTAGCACAGATACGCAGTATTTT
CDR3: CASTSTSTDTQYF

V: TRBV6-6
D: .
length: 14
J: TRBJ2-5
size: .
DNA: TGTGCCAGCAGTTACCGCGGGGTAAAAGAGACCCAGTACTTC
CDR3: CASSYRGVKETQYF

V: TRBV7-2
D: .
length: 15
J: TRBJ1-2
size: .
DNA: TGTGCCAGCAGCTTAGCGCAGGGGAGTGGGGATGGCTACACCTTC
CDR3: CASSLAQGSGDGYTF

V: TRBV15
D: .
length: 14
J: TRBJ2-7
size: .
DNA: TGTGCCACCAGCAAGGACCCCAGGGGTTACGAGCAGTACTTC
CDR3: CATSKDPRGYEQYF

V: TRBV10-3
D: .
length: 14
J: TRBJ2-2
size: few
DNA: TGTGCCATCAAGGGGGATCTGAACACCGGGGAGCTGTTTTTT
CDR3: CAIKGDLNTGELFF

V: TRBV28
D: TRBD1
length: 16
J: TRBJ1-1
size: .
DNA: TGTGCCAGCCCTCCCGGGACAGGGGAGGTGAACACTGAAGCTTTCTTT
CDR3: CASPPGTGEVNTEAFF

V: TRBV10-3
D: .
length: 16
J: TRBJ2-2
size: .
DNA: TGTGCCGGGGGGGGCGGGACCACCTCGAACACCGGGGAGCTGTTTTTT
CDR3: CAGGGGTTSNTGELFF

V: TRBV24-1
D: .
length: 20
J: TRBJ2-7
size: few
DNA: TGTGCCACCAGTGATTTGCTGACCCGGGCCCCGGAGAGGGCCACTCACGAGCAGTACTTC
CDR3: CATSDLLTRAPERATHEQYF

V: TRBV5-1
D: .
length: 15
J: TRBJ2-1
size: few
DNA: TGCGCCAGCAGCTTGGACTCGGGCTCCTACAATGAGCAGTTCTTC
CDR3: CASSLDSGSYNEQFF

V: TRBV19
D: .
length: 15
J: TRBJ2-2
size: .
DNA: TGTGCCAGTAGTATAGACAGCGCGAACACCGGGGAGCTGTTTTTT
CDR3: CASSIDSANTGELFF

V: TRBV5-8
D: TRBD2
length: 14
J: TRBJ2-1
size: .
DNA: TGTGCCAGCGGCAGACTAGCGGGAGAGGGTGAGCAGTTCTTC
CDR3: CASGRLAGEGEQFF

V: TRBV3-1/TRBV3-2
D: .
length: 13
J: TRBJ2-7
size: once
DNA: TGTGCCAGCAGCTTGGGGCAGGGCTACGAGCAGTACTTC
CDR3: CASSLGQGYEQYF

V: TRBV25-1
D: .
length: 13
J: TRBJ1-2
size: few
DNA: TGTGCCAGCAGTGAATATACGGGGGGTGGCTACACCTTC
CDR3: CASSEYTGGGYTF

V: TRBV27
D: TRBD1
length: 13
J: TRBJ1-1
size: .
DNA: TGTGCCAGCAGCGACAGGGGGCCGACTGAAGCTTTCTTT
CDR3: CASSDRGPTEAFF

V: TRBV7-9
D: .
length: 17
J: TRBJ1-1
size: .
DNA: TGTGCCAGCAGCCATTGGGGGGTCGGGTACATGAACACTGAAGCTTTCTTT
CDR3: CASSHWGVGYMNTEAFF

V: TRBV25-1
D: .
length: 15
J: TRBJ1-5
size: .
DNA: TGTGCCAGCAGTGACCAAGAGGGACACAATCAGCCCCAGCATTTT
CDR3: CASSDQEGHNQPQHF

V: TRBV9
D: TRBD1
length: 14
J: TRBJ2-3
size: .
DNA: TGTGCCAGCAGCGCGACAGGGTCTACAGATACGCAGTATTTT
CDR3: CASSATGSTDTQYF

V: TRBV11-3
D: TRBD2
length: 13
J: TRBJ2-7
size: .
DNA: TGTGCCAGCAGCTTAGGACTAGCGAGCGAGCAGTACTTC
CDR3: CASSLGLASEQYF

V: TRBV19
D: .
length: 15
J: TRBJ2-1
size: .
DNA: TGTGCCAGTAGTGTGATAGAAAGCTCCTACAATGAGCAGTTCTTC
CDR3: CASSVIESSYNEQFF

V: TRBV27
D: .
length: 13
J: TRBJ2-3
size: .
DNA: TGTGCCAGCAGTACAGGGTCCACAGATACGCAGTATTTT
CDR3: CASSTGSTDTQYF

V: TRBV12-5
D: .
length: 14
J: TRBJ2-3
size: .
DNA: TGTGCTAGTGGAAGACTAGACTACAGAGATACGCAGTATTTT
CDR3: CASGRLDYRDTQYF

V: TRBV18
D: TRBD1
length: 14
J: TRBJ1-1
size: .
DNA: TGTGCCAGCTCACGACTACAGGGGGGTACTGAAGCTTTCTTT
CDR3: CASSRLQGGTEAFF

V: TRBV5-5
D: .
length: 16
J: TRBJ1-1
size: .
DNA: TGTGCCAGCAGCTTGGTCCCCACGGTAGTGAACACTGAAGCTTTCTTT
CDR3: CASSLVPTVVNTEAFF

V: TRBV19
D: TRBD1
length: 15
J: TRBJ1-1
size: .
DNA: TGTGCCAGTACCCTTACCCAGGGGGGGAACACTGAAGCTTTCTTT
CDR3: CASTLTQGGNTEAFF

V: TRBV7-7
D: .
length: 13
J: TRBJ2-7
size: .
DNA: TGTGCCAGCAGCTTAGCCTCACAATACGAGCAGTACTTC
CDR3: CASSLASQYEQYF

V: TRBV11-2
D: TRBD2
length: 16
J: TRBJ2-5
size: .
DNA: TGTGCCAGCAGCCCTACTAGCGGGAGGGCCGTAGAGACCCAGTACTTC
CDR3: CASSPTSGRAVETQYF

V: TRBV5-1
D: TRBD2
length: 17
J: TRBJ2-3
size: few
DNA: TGCGCCAGCAGCTTGTCTTTAGCGGGGGGGCATGGTGATACGCAGTATTTT
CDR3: CASSLSLAGGHGDTQYF

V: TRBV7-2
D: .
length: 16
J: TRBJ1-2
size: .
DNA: TGTGCCAGCAGCTTAGGGGGCACAGGGCCTAACTATGGCTACACCTTC
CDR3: CASSLGGTGPNYGYTF

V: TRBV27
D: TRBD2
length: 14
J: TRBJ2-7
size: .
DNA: TGTGCCAGCAGTGTCACTAGCGGGAGCAGCGAGCAGTACTTC
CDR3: CASSVTSGSSEQYF

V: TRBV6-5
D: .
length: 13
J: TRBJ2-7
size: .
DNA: TGTGCCAGCCGTCGTCCAGGGACCTACGAGCAGTACTTC
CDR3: CASRRPGTYEQYF

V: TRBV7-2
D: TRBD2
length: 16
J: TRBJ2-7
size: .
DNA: TGTGCCAGCAGCTTACTAGGACTAGCGGGAGCCTACGAGCAGTACTTC
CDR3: CASSLLGLAGAYEQYF

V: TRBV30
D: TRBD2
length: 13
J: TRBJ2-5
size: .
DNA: TGTGCCTGGAGTGTGAATAGCGGGGAGACCCAGTACTTC
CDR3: CAWSVNSGETQYF

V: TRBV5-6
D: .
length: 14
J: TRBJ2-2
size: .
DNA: TGTGCCAGCAGCTTGGGAGGAGAGTCCGGGGAGCTGTTTTTT
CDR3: CASSLGGESGELFF

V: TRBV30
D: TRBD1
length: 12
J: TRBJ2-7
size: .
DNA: TGTGCCTGGGGGACAGGGGGCTACGAGCAGTACTTC
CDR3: CAWGTGGYEQYF

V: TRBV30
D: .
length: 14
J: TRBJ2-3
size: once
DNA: TGTGCCTGGAGTGTACCTGGGGCGGAAGATACGCAGTATTTT
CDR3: CAWSVPGAEDTQYF